A selection of T cell receptor beta chains follows, all from one sample in a study of CD8 T cells in ankylosing spondylitis. TCRdb ran MiXCR on the 5' RACE reads and lists one entry per CDR3 protein. The sample shows 250,000 to 400,000 distinct CDR3 sequences, 9.5% to 13% of them seen only once. Sequencing input: blood, either unsorted or a sorted T cell fraction (not recorded which). Source of these receptors: a female donor with ankylosing spondylitis or in good health (not recorded which). CDR3s include the opening cysteine and the closing phenylalanine or tryptophan. A D gene is named only where the DNA matches it firmly. Clone size, where shown, is once, few, many, or a class for clones that have expanded.

cdr3_nt cdr3_aa d_call j_call clone_size v_call
TGCGCCAGCAGCAGTCCCCGGGGTAGCGGGAGTCTCTACAATGAGCAGTTCTTC CASSSPRGSGSLYNEQFF TRBD2 TRBJ2-1 NA TRBV10-1
TGTGCCATCGCCAGCAACACCGGGGAGCTGTTTTTT CAIASNTGELFF NA TRBJ2-2 NA TRBV10-3
TGTGCCAGCAGTTTAGATAGCGGGCTCACAGATACGCAGTATTTT CASSLDSGLTDTQYF TRBD2 TRBJ2-3 NA TRBV12-3/TRBV12-4
TGTGCCAGCAGTTTATTGCAGATTACCGGGGAGCTGTTTTTT CASSLLQITGELFF NA TRBJ2-2 many TRBV12-3/TRBV12-4
TGCAGTGCTAGAGATTTAGGTGGGTTAGCGGGGGGGCATTACAATGAGCAGTTCTTC CSARDLGGLAGGHYNEQFF TRBD2 TRBJ2-1 many TRBV20-1
TGCAGTGCTCCGGACTTCTACAATGAGCAGTTCTTC CSAPDFYNEQFF NA TRBJ2-1 many TRBV20-1
TGTGCCAGCAGCGCCAGCCGGACAGGGGGGGACGGGCCACTGTTTTTT CASSASRTGGDGPLFF TRBD1 TRBJ1-4 many TRBV9
TGTGCCACCAGCACCATGAGAACCGCGGCTGGCTACACCTTC CATSTMRTAAGYTF NA TRBJ1-2 many TRBV15
TGTGCCATCAGACTAGCGGAGGGCCATGAGCAGTTCTTC CAIRLAEGHEQFF TRBD2 TRBJ2-1 many TRBV10-3
TGCGCCAGCAGCTTGGAGATAGGATTCACTGAAGCTTTCTTT CASSLEIGFTEAFF NA TRBJ1-1 many TRBV5-1
TGTGCCAGCAGTGAGTTACATATCAGCTATCAAGAGACCCAGTACTTC CASSELHISYQETQYF NA TRBJ2-5 many TRBV6-1
TGTGCCAGCCTCTGGGGTCAAGGGATAGGCAATCAGCCCCAGCATTTT CASLWGQGIGNQPQHF NA TRBJ1-5 once TRBV12-3/TRBV12-4
TGCAGTGCTAGACAAATCACCGGGACAGGAAATTACAATGAGCAGTTCTTC CSARQITGTGNYNEQFF TRBD1 TRBJ2-1 many TRBV20-1